Only a few counts were recorded for the clone carrying this T cell receptor (beta chain). The data belong to a study of blood T cell repertoires in COVID-19. Germline V lookup: CDR1 SEHNR, CDR2 FQNEAQ (reference sequence). CDR3 length: 16 residues. V lost 5 bases and J lost 3; bases outside the gene matches: 10. In the study's own analysis: Amplification of reference gene primers provided the estimated nucleated cell counts. Sequenced by immunoSEQ multiplex PCR; TCRdb stores in-frame clones only, minus some. That table furnishes V, J and clone size, whereas the DNA furnished D and trimming. This sample carries about 200,000 clones, 80% to 90% of them seen once, and the ten largest clones take approximately 5.1%.

The chain recombines TRBV7-9 with TRBJ2-5; 9 bases align to TRBD1. This TCR derives from a woman in her seventies with active or convalescent COVID-19. Sequenced material: peripheral blood. CDR3 nucleotides: TGTGCCAGCAGCCCCGGGGGGACAGGGAGAAAAGAGACCCAGTACTTC. As protein: CASSPGGTGRKETQYF.